This passage covers 5 T cell receptor beta chains from one sample sequenced in a study of blood T cell repertoires in COVID-19. Sequencing was performed with immunoSEQ multiplex PCR; in TCRdb, only in-frame clones are kept and a portion is missing. The table includes hundreds of thousands of clones, approximately 87% detected once. The sequenced sample consisted of PBMCs or T cells enriched from blood (not recorded which). The source of these receptors is a woman between 45 and 65 years old who had recovered from COVID-19.

This chain joins TRBV13 and TRBJ2-5; a possible D gene is TRBD2 (5 bases). Germline lookup yields CDR1 PRHDT and CDR2 FYEKMQ (reference sequence). Trimming left V 6 bases short and J 5 bases short, with 10 bases between. The CDR3 covers 12 residues. The CDR3 coding sequence is TGTGCCAGCAGGAGGGCGTATGAGACCCAGTACTTC. Residues: CASRRAYETQYF.

V is TRBV7-8 and J is TRBJ1-6, with 9 bases fitting TRBD1. J gave up 10 bases and V 4 bases, and 5 bases lay outside the gene matches. Germline V gives CDR1 SGHVS, CDR2 FQNEAQ. There are 14 residues in the CDR3. CDR3 protein: CASSSRDRASPLHF. In nucleotides, the CDR3 is TGTGCCAGCAGCTCGAGGGACAGGGCCTCACCCCTCCACTTT.

Written as DNA, the CDR3 is TGCGCCAGCAGCCACCCATTGGCGGGCAGCCCCTATGGCTACACCTTC. Translation: CASSHPLAGSPYGYTF. The V gene is TRBV4-1, the J gene TRBJ1-2, with no clear D. CDR1 MGHRA and CDR2 YSYEKL come from the germline V gene. The CDR3 has 16 amino acids. Trimming shortened V by 3 bases and J by 4 bases, and 18 bases separated the two germline ends.

The gene calls are TRBV7-8 and TRBJ1-1; TRBD1 is a possible D gene (6 bases). Trimming shortened V by 7 bases and J by 3 bases, and 12 bases separated the two germline ends. This CDR3 contains 13 residues. The germline V gene encodes CDR1 SGHVS and CDR2 FQNEAQ. The CDR3 spells CASIGEGDTEAFF. As DNA, the CDR3 is TGTGCCAGCATAGGCGAGGGGGACACTGAAGCTTTCTTT.

The V and J genes are TRBV6-5 and TRBJ1-5, with D perhaps matching TRBD1 (5 bases). Trimming took off 0 bases at V and 5 bases at J, with 11 bases between the two ends. Germline V gene lookup returns CDR1 MNHEY and CDR2 SVGAGI. This CDR3 contains 15 residues. In nucleotides, the CDR3 is TGTGCCAGCAGTTACTCGATTGGGGCGGATCAGCCCCAGCATTTT. Translating it yields CASSYSIGADQPQHF.